This TCR beta chain came from a study of blood T cell repertoires in COVID-19. In the study overall: PBMCs, B-cell-depleted T cells, or T cells were the source of the cDNA or gDNA that made up the material.

Germline trimming cut 5 bases from V and 0 bases from J; bases unmatched to any gene: 13. This CDR3 has 19 amino acids. Looked up from germline, CDR1 is LNHDA and CDR2 is SQIVND (reference sequence). TCRdb keeps only in-frame clones here, not all; method: immunoSEQ multiplex PCR. The top ten hold around 7.2% of the sample, which has some 97,000 clones, roughly nine tenths seen once. This sequence originates from a man younger than 40 in a cohort sampled during active COVID-19. The source material was peripheral blood. The chain combines TRBV19 with TRBJ2-5; 12 bases line up with TRBD2. CDR3 in amino acids: CASSAAWLAGGLNQETQYF. The CDR3 DNA sequence: TGTGCCAGTAGTGCCGCGTGGCTAGCGGGGGGGCTTAACCAAGAGACCCAGTACTTC.